Following are 9 T cell receptor beta chains from one sample sequenced in a study of glioma-infiltrating T cells. Amplification of TCR alpha and beta CDR3 regions from RNA used iRepertoire nested multiplex PCR. One entry per CDR3 protein results from TCRdb running MiXCR on the multiplex PCR reads. The table lists more than 300,000 distinct CDR3 sequences, 41% of them singletons. The specimen sequenced was glioma tissue, nonneoplastic brain tissue, or PBMCs (not recorded which). Receptor source: a human donor with low-grade glioma or glioblastoma, undergoing nonglioma brain surgery, or in good health (not recorded which).

The J gene is TRBJ2-5, the V gene TRBV20-1; 11 bases line up with TRBD2. The CDR3 totals 15 residues. V gave up 0 bases and J gave up 6 bases; unmatched junction bases: 6. Germline lookup yields CDR1 DFQATT and CDR2 SNEGSKA (reference sequence). The CDR3 protein is CSARDHPSGRKTQYF. The DNA for the CDR3 is TGCAGTGCTAGAGATCATCCTAGCGGGAGGAAGACCCAGTACTTC.

Regarding this clonotype: At one boundary the junction diverges from the germline segment, which might be a read error. The chain joins TRBV20-1 to TRBJ1-2; D gene unclear. The CDR3 spans 13 residues. Germline CDR1 reads DFQATT; CDR2 reads SNEGSKA (reference sequence). The CDR3: CSVTGMLNYGHTF. As DNA, the CDR3 is TGCAGTGTTACGGGCATGCTTAACTATGGCCACACCTTC.

This clonotype was counted many times. V usage is TRBV6-6 and J usage is TRBJ2-1; no reliable D call. The germline V gene encodes CDR1 MNHNY and CDR2 SVGAGI (reference sequence). This CDR3 has 15 residues. V was cut by 0 bases and J by 12 bases, with 18 bases left in between. The CDR3 DNA reads as TGTGCCAGCAGTTACTCCGGGCACCAGCTCTATGTGCAGTTCTTC. Amino acid sequence: CASSYSGHQLYVQFF.

This clonotype was detected only a few times. The chain carries TRBV7-9 and TRBJ2-7; TRBD2 agrees at 10 bases. The CDR3 totals 15 residues. The J segment lost 4 bases and the V segment lost 5 bases, leaving 8 bases of the junction unmatched. Germline lookup yields CDR1 SEHNR and CDR2 FQNEAQ (reference sequence). The CDR3 DNA follows: TGTGCCAGCAGCCCCCCGCTAGCGGGAGTATACGAGCAGTACTTC. This sequence encodes CASSPPLAGVYEQYF.

The rearrangement uses TRBV25-1 and TRBJ2-7; 7 nucleotides align to TRBD1. V lost 6 bases, J lost 3 bases, and 8 bases stayed unmatched. CDR3 length: 14 residues. The germline gives CDR1 MGHDK, CDR2 SYGVNS. CDR3 sequence (DNA): TGTGCCAGCAGGACCGGGACAGTATTCTACGAGCAGTACTTC. Amino acid sequence: CASRTGTVFYEQYF.

V is TRBV19 and J is TRBJ2-5; the match to TRBD1 covers 9 bases. The V and J ends lost 5 bases and 5 bases, in that order; junction bases with no gene match: 9. CDR1 is LNHDA, CDR2 SQIVND, per germline (reference sequence). This CDR3 has 15 residues. In nucleotides, the CDR3 is TGTGCCAGTAGTTACAGGGGGCATGATTTGGAGACCCAGTACTTC. It specifies CASSYRGHDLETQYF.

The gene calls are TRBV7-2 and TRBJ1-2; D gene ambiguous. Germline V gene lookup returns CDR1 SGHTA and CDR2 FQGNSA. Trimming removed 4 bases from V and 6 bases from J, with 3 bases in between. This CDR3 has 10 residues. The CDR3 region has the DNA TGTGCCAGCAGCTCAGATGGCTACACCTTC. The encoded protein is CASSSDGYTF. Filled out from reference TRBV7-2 and TRBJ1-2, the complete variable domain reads GAGVSQSPSNKVTEKGKDVELRCDPISGHTALYWYRQSLGQGLEFLIYFQGNSAPDKSGLPSDRFSAERTGGSVSTLTIQRTQQEDSAVYLCASSSDGYTFGSGTRLTVV.

The CDR3 DNA is TGTGCCAGCAGCCAAGGGAGTGGGAGTCACAATGAGCAGTTCTTC. Its translation is CASSQGSGSHNEQFF. V is TRBV3-1 and J is TRBJ2-1, with D possibly matching TRBD2 (5 bases). V lost 1 base, J lost 5 bases, and 12 bases lay in between. This CDR3 comprises 15 residues. CDR1 is LGHDT and CDR2 is YNNKEL in the germline V gene (reference sequence).

J is TRBJ2-7 and V is TRBV7-6, with TRBD2 matching 15 bases. V was clipped by 4 bases and J by 5 bases; unmatched bases: 0. Germline lookup yields CDR1 SGHVS and CDR2 FNYEAQ. The CDR3 extends over 14 amino acids. For the CDR3, the DNA is TGTGCCAGCAGCTGGACTAGCGGGAGGGACGAGCAGTACTTC. Translating it yields CASSWTSGRDEQYF.